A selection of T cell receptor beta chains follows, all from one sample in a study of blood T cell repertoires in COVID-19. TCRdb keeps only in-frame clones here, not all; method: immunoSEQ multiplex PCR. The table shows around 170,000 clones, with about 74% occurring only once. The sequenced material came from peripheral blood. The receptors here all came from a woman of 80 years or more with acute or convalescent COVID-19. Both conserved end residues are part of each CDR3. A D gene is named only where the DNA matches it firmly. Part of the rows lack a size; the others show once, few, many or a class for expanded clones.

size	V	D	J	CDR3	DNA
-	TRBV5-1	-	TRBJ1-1	CASSSQGRTTRTEAFF	TGCGCCAGCAGCTCCCAAGGACGGACTACAAGAACTGAAGCTTTCTTT
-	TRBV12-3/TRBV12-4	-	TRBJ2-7	CASSNMEAWEQYF	TGTGCCAGCAGCAATATGGAGGCGTGGGAGCAGTACTTC
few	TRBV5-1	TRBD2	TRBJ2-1	CASSFQTSFNEQFF	TGCGCCAGCAGCTTCCAGACTAGCTTCAATGAGCAGTTCTTC
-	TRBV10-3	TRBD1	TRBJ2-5	CAISAGQGAVETQYF	TGTGCCATCAGTGCGGGACAGGGGGCAGTGGAGACCCAGTACTTC
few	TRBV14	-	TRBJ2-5	CASSPLWQGETQYF	TGTGCCAGCAGCCCCCTTTGGCAGGGAGAGACCCAGTACTTC
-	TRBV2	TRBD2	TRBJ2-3	CASSRGLGGTDTQYF	TGTGCCAGCAGTCGGGGACTAGGTGGCACAGATACGCAGTATTTT
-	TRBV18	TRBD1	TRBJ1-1	CASSPSAGTGRTEAFF	TGTGCCAGCTCACCATCCGCTGGGACAGGTCGCACTGAAGCTTTCTTT
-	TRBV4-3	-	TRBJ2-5	CASSQGTGTRETQYF	TGCGCCAGCAGCCAAGGAACAGGGACGCGAGAGACCCAGTACTTC
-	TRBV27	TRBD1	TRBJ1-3	CASTLPQGLSGNTIYF	TGTGCCAGCACCCTACCACAGGGGCTCTCTGGAAACACCATATATTTT
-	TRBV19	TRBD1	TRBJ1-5	CASRHSGGWQPQHF	TGTGCCAGTAGGCATTCAGGGGGCTGGCAGCCCCAGCATTTT
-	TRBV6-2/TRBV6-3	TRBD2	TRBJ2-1	CASSLAGDNEQFF	TGTGCCAGCAGTTTAGCGGGAGACAATGAGCAGTTCTTC
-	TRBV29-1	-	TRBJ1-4	CSAGRAGDEKLFF	TGCAGCGCCGGACGGGCGGGGGATGAAAAACTGTTTTTT
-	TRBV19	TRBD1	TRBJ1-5	CASSGQGLSQPQHF	TGTGCCAGTAGTGGACAGGGTTTAAGTCAGCCCCAGCATTTT
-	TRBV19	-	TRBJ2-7	CASSIATAGPSYEQYF	TGTGCCAGTAGTATAGCGACGGCAGGCCCCTCCTACGAGCAGTACTTC
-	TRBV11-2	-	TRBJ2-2	CASSPLEDTGELFF	TGTGCCAGCAGCCCCCTGGAGGACACCGGGGAGCTGTTTTTT
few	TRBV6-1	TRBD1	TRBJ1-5	CASSVQGAASNQPQHF	TGTGCCAGCAGTGTACAGGGGGCTGCGAGCAATCAGCCCCAGCATTTT
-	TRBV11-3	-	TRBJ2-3	CASSDTSTDTQYF	TGTGCCAGCAGCGATACTAGCACAGATACGCAGTATTTT
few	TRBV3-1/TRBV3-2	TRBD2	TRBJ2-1	CASSQEGAGDEQFF	TGTGCCAGCAGCCAAGAAGGGGCGGGAGATGAGCAGTTCTTC
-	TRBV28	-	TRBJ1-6	CASSSPGSSYNSPLHF	TGTGCCAGCAGTTCCCCGGGGAGCTCCTATAATTCACCCCTCCACTTT
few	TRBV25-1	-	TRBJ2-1	CASARGYNEQFF	TGTGCCAGCGCCCGGGGATACAATGAGCAGTTCTTC
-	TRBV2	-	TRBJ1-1	CASSEMALNTEAFF	TGTGCCAGCAGTGAAATGGCTCTCAACACTGAAGCTTTCTTT
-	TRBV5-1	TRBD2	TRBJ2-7	CASSLGSSGGYEQYF	TGCGCCAGCAGCTTGGGATCTAGCGGGGGGTACGAGCAGTACTTC
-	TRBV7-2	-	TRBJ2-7	CASSLRGAREQYF	TGTGCCAGCAGCTTACGGGGGGCGAGGGAGCAGTACTTC
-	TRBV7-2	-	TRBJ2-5	CASSLVGYGGAETQYF	TGTGCCAGCAGCTTAGTAGGGTATGGTGGGGCAGAGACCCAGTACTTC
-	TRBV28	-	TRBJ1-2	CASSLPDSYGYTF	TGTGCCAGCAGTTTACCGGACAGTTATGGCTACACCTTC
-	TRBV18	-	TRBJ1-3	CASSPEESGNTIYF	TGTGCCAGCTCACCGGAGGAATCTGGAAACACCATATATTTT
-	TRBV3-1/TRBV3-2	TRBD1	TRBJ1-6	CASSQGQEYSPLHF	TGTGCCAGCAGCCAGGGACAGGAGTATTCACCCCTCCACTTT
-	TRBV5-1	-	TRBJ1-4	CASSLASGGINEKLFF	TGCGCCAGCAGCTTGGCCTCGGGGGGTATTAATGAAAAACTGTTTTTT
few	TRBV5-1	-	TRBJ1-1	CASSLRRGLNTEAFF	TGCGCCAGCAGCTTGAGGAGGGGCTTGAACACTGAAGCTTTCTTT
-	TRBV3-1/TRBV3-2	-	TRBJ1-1	CASSQEWRGGTEAFF	TGTGCCAGCAGCCAAGAATGGAGGGGGGGCACTGAAGCTTTCTTT
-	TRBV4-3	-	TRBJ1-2	CASSQEIGRGAYGYTF	TGCGCCAGCAGCCAAGAAATAGGGAGGGGGGCCTATGGCTACACCTTC
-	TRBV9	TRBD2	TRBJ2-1	CASSVGAGGYNEQFF	TGTGCCAGCAGCGTAGGAGCGGGAGGGTACAATGAGCAGTTCTTC
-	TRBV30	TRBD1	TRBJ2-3	CAWSAGTGRSTDTQYF	TGTGCCTGGAGTGCCGGGACAGGTCGGAGCACAGATACGCAGTATTTT
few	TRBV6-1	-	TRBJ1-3	CASSDVFSGNTIYF	TGTGCCAGCAGTGACGTGTTCTCTGGAAACACCATATATTTT
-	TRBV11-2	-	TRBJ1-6	CASSLSGVDSPLHF	TGTGCCAGCAGCTTATCAGGGGTAGACTCACCCCTCCACTTT
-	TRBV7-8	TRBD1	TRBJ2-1	CASSSTGGSYNEQFF	TGTGCCAGCAGCTCGACAGGGGGCTCCTACAATGAGCAGTTCTTC
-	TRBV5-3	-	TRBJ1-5	CARSAEEDNQPQHF	TGTGCCAGAAGCGCAGAGGAGGACAATCAGCCCCAGCATTTT
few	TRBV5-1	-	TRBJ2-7	CASSFTIAGSNYEQYF	TGCGCCAGCAGCTTTACAATTGCCGGGTCCAATTACGAGCAGTACTTC
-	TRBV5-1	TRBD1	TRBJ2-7	CASSVQQGSSYEQYF	TGCGCCAGCAGCGTTCAACAGGGGAGCTCCTACGAGCAGTACTTC
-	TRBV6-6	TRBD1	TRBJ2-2	CASSSLGQANTGELFF	TGTGCCAGCAGTAGTTTGGGACAGGCGAACACCGGGGAGCTGTTTTTT
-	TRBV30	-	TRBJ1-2	CAWRIRGGRGYTF	TGTGCCTGGAGAATCCGAGGGGGACGTGGCTACACCTTC
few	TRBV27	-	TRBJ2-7	CASSPLVGPYEQYF	TGTGCCAGCAGTCCACTAGTAGGTCCCTACGAGCAGTACTTC
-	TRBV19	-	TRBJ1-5	CASSILQGYNQPQHF	TGTGCCAGTAGTATCTTACAGGGTTACAATCAGCCCCAGCATTTT
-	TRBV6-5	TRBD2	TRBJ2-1	CASAGLASGDEQFF	TGTGCCAGCGCCGGACTAGCGAGTGGCGATGAGCAGTTCTTC
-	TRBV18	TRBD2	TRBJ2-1	CASSPPGGRGSEQFF	TGTGCCAGCTCACCCCCGGGCGGGAGAGGGTCTGAGCAGTTCTTC
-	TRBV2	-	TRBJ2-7	CASRLGSIDHEQYF	TGTGCCAGCCGCCTGGGCAGCATCGACCACGAGCAGTACTTC